The T cell receptor beta chain described here comes from a study of T-cell reconstitution after alpha-beta-depleted transplantation in children. Study outcomes and limitations: T cells produced anew were the main source of T-cell counts and diversity one year after transplant. The origin of high day-60 TCRbeta diversity in some patients lay in surviving recipient T cells and thymic progenitors. Two months or so post-transplant, alpha-beta T cells reportedly derived from several hundred expanded graft clones.

The CDR3 sequence is 13 residues long. Trimming took off 4 bases at V and 1 base at J, with 11 bases between the two ends. Germline CDR1 and CDR2: SQVTM and ANQGSEA. Unique molecular identifiers were used to barcode this TCRbeta library. MiXCR was run by TCRdb on the PCR reads, yielding one entry per CDR3 protein. The profile covers 450,000 to 550,000 distinct CDR3 sequences, with over 10% appearing a single time and about 15% taken by the ten largest. This clonotype has more than one count but fewer than ten. Its antigen is as yet unknown. Sequencing used PBMCs, mostly from graft donor cells, obtained 180 days after TCRalphabeta/CD19-depleted stem cell transplant. The chain joins TRBV29-1 to TRBJ2-7, with D tentatively TRBD1 (5 bases). This receptor was taken from a female patient aged 2-9 years who had a stem cell transplant for aplastic anemia, so the T cells may come from the graft donor. The CDR3 DNA reads TGCAGCGTTGGGGGCAGTGTTTCCTACGAGCAGTACTTC. The encoded protein is CSVGGSVSYEQYF.